This passage covers 8 T cell receptor beta chains from one sample sequenced in a study of cytomegalovirus exposure and HLA in healthy donors (dated by TCRdb to 2015 to 2018). Library construction relied on the immunoSEQ multiplex PCR assay. The multiplex PCR relied on a mix of 60 forward primers for TCR Vbeta segments and 13 reverse primers for TCR Jbeta segments. The source is immuneACCESS, and TCRdb retained only in-frame sequences with V and J called. Part of the clones is not carried over; for the studies checked, unresolved V genes explain less than half of this, and the remainder is unexplained. Counted in this sample were 100,000 or so clones; around 75% of them appeared once. More than 4.5% of the sample belongs to the ten largest clones. What was sequenced was PBMCs. The receptor source for this set is a woman between 18 and 29 years old in good health and CMV-seropositive.

The chain employs TRBV7-9 and TRBJ1-5; 7 bases fit TRBD1. The CDR3 has 14 residues. The V and J ends lost 5 bases and 2 bases, in that order; junction bases with no gene match: 3. Germline CDR1 and CDR2: SEHNR and FQNEAQ (reference sequence). CDR3 residues: CASSLDRGNQPQHF. CDR3 sequence (DNA): TGTGCCAGCAGCCTAGACAGGGGCAATCAGCCCCAGCATTTT.

This clone was seen a handful of times. One end of the junction is discordant with germline, which a read error may explain. The chain has TRBV6-5 and TRBJ1-1; D is ambiguous. CDR1 and CDR2 (germline): MNHEY, SVGAGI. This CDR3 is 13 amino acids long. The CDR3 protein is CASSSDTTTLGAF. For the CDR3, the DNA is TGTGCCAGCAGTTCCGACACTACAACACTAGGCGCATTT.

The J gene is TRBJ1-1, the V gene TRBV2, with no clear D. Germline V gene data show CDR1 as SNHLY and CDR2 as FYNNEI. V was clipped by 4 bases and J by 8 bases, with 8 bases between them. The CDR3 runs to 11 residues. The CDR3 reads CASSALVEAFF. The CDR3 DNA sequence: TGTGCCAGCAGTGCCTTAGTGGAAGCTTTCTTT.

The rearrangement uses TRBV27 and TRBJ1-2; 7 bases agree with TRBD1. The CDR3 loop spans 12 amino acids. J gave up 7 bases and V 6 bases, and 5 bases lay outside the gene matches. Looked up from germline, CDR1 is MNHEY and CDR2 is SMNVEV (reference sequence). As DNA, the CDR3 is TGTGCCAGCAGGACAGGGCCTCGTGGCTACACCTTC. Amino acids: CASRTGPRGYTF.

The chain carries TRBV18 and TRBJ2-3; possible D gene TRBD2, 5 bases. Germline V gene lookup returns CDR1 KGHSH and CDR2 LQKENI. The CDR3 spans 17 residues. V shed 0 bases and J shed 7 bases, with 20 bases lying between them. CDR3 coding DNA: TGTGCCAGCTCACCACCGATGAGTGGGGAGCTTACGTATACGCAGTATTTT. Its protein product is CASSPPMSGELTYTQYF.

J is TRBJ2-5 and V is TRBV10-3, with D maybe TRBD2 (7 bases). CDR1 and CDR2 (germline): ENHRY, SYGVKD. This CDR3 contains 14 residues. V lost 2 bases and J 5 bases, leaving 12 bases between the germline ends. The CDR3 reads CAISEGGGGETQYF. CDR3 sequence (DNA): TGTGCCATCAGTGAGGGAGGGGGAGGGGAGACCCAGTACTTC.

The chain joins TRBV7-3 to TRBJ2-2; 9 bases line up with TRBD2. The CDR3 runs 21 residues. Germline CDR1 is SGHTA and CDR2 is FQGTGA. V dropped 5 bases and J dropped 0; count of bases not matched to a gene: 19. This chain's CDR3 is CASSREKREDAIRANTGELFF. CDR3 in DNA: TGTGCCAGCAGCCGAGAGAAGCGGGAGGACGCCATCCGCGCGAACACCGGGGAGCTGTTTTTT.

The chain combines TRBV5-4 with TRBJ2-5, with 10 positions matching TRBD2. Germline-derived CDR1 and CDR2 are SGHNT and YYREEE (reference sequence). The ends lost 4 bases at V and 1 base at J; junction bases unmatched: 4. This CDR3 has 15 residues. DNA of the CDR3: TGTGCCAGCAGCCAAGAGCGGGAGGGCCAAGAGACCCAGTACTTC. Protein: CASSQEREGQETQYF.